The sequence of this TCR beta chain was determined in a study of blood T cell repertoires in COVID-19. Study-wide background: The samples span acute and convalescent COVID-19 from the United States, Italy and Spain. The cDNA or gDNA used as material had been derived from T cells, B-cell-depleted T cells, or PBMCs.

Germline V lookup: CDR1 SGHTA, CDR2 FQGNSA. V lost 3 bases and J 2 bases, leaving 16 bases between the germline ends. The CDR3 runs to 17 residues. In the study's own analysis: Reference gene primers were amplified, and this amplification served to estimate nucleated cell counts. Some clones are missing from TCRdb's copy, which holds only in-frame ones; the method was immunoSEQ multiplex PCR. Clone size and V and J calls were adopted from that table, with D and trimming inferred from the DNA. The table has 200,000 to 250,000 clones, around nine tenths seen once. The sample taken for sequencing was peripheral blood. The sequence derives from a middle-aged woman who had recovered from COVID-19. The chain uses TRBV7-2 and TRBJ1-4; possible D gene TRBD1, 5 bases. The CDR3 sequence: CASSFMGLGSTNEKLFF. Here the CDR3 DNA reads TGTGCCAGCAGCTTCATGGGACTGGGGAGCACTAATGAAAAACTGTTTTTT.